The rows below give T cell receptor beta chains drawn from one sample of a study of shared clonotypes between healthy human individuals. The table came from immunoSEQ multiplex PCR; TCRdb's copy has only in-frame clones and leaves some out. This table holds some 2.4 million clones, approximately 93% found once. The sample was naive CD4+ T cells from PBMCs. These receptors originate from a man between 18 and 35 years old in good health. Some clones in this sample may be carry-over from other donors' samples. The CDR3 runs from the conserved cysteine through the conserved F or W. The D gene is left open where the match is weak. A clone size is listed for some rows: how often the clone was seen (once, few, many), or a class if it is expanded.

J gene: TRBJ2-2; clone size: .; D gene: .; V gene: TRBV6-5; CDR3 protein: CASRTWGDTGELFF; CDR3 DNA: TGTGCCAGCAGAACATGGGGGGACACCGGGGAGCTGTTTTTT
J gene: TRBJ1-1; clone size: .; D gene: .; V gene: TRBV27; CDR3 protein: CASSSLTVAEAFF; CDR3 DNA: TGTGCCAGCAGTTCCCTTACGGTCGCTGAAGCTTTCTTT
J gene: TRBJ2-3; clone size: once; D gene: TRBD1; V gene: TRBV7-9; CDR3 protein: CASSLKTGSTDTQYF; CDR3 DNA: TGTGCCAGCAGCTTAAAGACAGGGAGTACAGATACGCAGTATTTT
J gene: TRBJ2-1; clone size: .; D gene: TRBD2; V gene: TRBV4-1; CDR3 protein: CASKSGASYNEQFF; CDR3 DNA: TGCGCCAGCAAAAGCGGGGCCTCCTACAATGAGCAGTTCTTC
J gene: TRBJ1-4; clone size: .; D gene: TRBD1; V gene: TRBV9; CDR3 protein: CASSATGGTNEKLFF; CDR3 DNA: TGTGCCAGCAGCGCAACAGGGGGCACTAATGAAAAACTGTTTTTT
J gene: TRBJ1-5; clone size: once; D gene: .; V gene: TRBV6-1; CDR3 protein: CASSDLRGVGSQPQHF; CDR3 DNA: TGTGCCAGCAGTGACCTGCGGGGGGTTGGGAGTCAGCCCCAGCATTTT
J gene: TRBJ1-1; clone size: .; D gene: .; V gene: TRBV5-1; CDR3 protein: CASSLGPRGAEAFF; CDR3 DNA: TGCGCCAGCAGCTTGGGACCGAGGGGGGCTGAAGCTTTCTTT
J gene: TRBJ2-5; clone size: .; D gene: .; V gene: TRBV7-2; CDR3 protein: CASSPRAGRRGQETQYF; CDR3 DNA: TGTGCCAGCAGCCCAAGAGCAGGGAGGAGGGGGCAAGAGACCCAGTACTTC
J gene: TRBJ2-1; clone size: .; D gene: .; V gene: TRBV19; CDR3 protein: CASQGLSSYNEQFF; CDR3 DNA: TGTGCCAGCCAGGGACTGAGCTCCTACAATGAGCAGTTCTTC
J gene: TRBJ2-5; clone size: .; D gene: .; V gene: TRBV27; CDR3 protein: CASSRLGGQETQYF; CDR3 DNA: TGTGCCAGCAGCCGGTTAGGGGGCCAAGAGACCCAGTACTTC
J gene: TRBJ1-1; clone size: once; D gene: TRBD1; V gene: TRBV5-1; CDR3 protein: CASSAGTGLDTEAFF; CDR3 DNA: TGCGCCAGCAGCGCGGGGACAGGCTTGGACACTGAAGCTTTCTTT
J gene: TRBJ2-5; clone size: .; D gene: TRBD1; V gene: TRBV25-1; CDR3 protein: CASSELTGYGQETQYF; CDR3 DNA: TGTGCCAGCAGTGAATTGACAGGGTATGGCCAAGAGACCCAGTACTTC
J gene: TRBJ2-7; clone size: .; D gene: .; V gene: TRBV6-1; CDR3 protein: CASSELLSALGYEQYF; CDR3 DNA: TGTGCCAGCAGTGAACTTCTCTCGGCCTTGGGGTACGAGCAGTACTTC
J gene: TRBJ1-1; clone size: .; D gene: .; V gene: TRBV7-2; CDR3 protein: CASSLGEALYAFF; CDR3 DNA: TGTGCCAGCAGCTTAGGGGAAGCCCTGTACGCTTTCTTT
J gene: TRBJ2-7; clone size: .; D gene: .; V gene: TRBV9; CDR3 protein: CASSVGGWGQGDDEQYF; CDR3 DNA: TGTGCCAGCAGCGTAGGGGGCTGGGGGCAGGGTGACGACGAGCAGTACTTC
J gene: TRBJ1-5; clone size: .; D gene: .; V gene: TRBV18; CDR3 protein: CASSPREGGDQPQHF; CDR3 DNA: TGTGCCAGCTCACCACGGGAGGGAGGGGATCAGCCCCAGCATTTT
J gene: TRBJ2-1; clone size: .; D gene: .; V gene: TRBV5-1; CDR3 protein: CASSPQDPPLNEQFF; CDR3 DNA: TGCGCCAGCAGCCCCCAGGACCCCCCGCTCAATGAGCAGTTCTTC
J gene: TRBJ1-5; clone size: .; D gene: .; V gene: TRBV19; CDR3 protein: CASTGLSNQPQHF; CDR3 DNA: TGTGCCAGTACCGGGTTAAGCAATCAGCCCCAGCATTTT
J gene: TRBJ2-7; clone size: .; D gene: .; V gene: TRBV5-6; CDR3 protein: CASSLVWAYEQYF; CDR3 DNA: TGTGCCAGCAGCTTGGTTTGGGCCTACGAGCAGTACTTC
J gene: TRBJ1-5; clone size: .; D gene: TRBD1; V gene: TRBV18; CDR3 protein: CASSPQTGPSNQPQHF; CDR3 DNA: TGTGCCAGCTCACCACAGACAGGGCCAAGCAATCAGCCCCAGCATTTT
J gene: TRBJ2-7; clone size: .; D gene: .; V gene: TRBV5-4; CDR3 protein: CASSLDRGGEQYF; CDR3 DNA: TGTGCCAGCAGCTTGGACAGGGGGGGGGAGCAGTACTTC
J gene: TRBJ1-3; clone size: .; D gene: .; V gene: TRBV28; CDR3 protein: CASSLRGNTIYF; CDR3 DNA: TGTGCCAGCAGTTTACGGGGAAACACCATATATTTT
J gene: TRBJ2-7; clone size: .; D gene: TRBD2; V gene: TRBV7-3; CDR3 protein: CASSRLAGASVNEQYF; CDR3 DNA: TGTGCCAGCAGCCGACTAGCGGGAGCCTCGGTAAACGAGCAGTACTTC
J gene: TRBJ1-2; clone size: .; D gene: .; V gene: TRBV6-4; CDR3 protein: CASSDLPRTSSYGYTF; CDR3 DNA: TGTGCCAGCAGTGACTTGCCGAGGACATCCTCCTATGGCTACACCTTC
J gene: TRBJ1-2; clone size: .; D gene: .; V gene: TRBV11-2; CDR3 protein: CASSLSGGTNYGYTF; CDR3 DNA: TGTGCCAGCAGCTTGAGCGGGGGGACTAACTATGGCTACACCTTC
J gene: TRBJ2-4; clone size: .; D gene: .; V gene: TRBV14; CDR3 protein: CASSQDTGTLIQYF; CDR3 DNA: TGTGCCAGCAGCCAAGATACCGGGACTCTAATTCAGTACTTC
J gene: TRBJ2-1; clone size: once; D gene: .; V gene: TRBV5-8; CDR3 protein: CASSFQGRHYNEQFF; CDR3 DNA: TGTGCCAGCAGCTTCCAGGGGAGGCACTACAATGAGCAGTTCTTC
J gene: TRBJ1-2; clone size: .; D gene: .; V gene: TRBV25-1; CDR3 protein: CASSPGGGNYGYTF; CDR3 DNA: TGTGCCAGCAGCCCCGGGGGGGGAAACTATGGCTACACCTTC
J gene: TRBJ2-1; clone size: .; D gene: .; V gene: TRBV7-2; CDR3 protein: CASSLRPVRDEQFF; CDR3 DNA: TGTGCCAGCAGCCTCCGCCCGGTGAGGGATGAGCAGTTCTTC
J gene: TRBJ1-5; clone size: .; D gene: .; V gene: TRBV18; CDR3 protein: CASSPLALTNSNQPQHF; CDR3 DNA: TGTGCCAGCTCACCACTCGCCTTAACTAATAGCAATCAGCCCCAGCATTTT
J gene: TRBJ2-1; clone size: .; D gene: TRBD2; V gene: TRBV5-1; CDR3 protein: CASSLLQRDGRNEQFF; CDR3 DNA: TGCGCCAGCAGCTTGTTACAGCGGGATGGTCGGAATGAGCAGTTCTTC
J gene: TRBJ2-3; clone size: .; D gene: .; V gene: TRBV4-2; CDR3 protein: CASSQTERRYTDTQYF; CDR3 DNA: TGTGCCAGCAGCCAAACGGAACGGAGATACACAGATACGCAGTATTTT
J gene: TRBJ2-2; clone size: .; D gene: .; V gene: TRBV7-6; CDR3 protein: CASSFSRDTGELFF; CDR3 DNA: TGTGCCAGCAGCTTCAGTAGAGACACCGGGGAGCTGTTTTTT
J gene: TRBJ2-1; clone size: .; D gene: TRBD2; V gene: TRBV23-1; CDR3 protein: CASSQSLAGSRREQFF; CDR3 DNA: TGCGCCAGCAGTCAGTCCCTAGCGGGATCCCGACGAGAGCAGTTCTTC
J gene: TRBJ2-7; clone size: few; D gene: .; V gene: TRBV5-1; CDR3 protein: CASSVTGTGDYEQYF; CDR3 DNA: TGCGCCAGCAGCGTTACAGGGACCGGGGACTACGAGCAGTACTTC